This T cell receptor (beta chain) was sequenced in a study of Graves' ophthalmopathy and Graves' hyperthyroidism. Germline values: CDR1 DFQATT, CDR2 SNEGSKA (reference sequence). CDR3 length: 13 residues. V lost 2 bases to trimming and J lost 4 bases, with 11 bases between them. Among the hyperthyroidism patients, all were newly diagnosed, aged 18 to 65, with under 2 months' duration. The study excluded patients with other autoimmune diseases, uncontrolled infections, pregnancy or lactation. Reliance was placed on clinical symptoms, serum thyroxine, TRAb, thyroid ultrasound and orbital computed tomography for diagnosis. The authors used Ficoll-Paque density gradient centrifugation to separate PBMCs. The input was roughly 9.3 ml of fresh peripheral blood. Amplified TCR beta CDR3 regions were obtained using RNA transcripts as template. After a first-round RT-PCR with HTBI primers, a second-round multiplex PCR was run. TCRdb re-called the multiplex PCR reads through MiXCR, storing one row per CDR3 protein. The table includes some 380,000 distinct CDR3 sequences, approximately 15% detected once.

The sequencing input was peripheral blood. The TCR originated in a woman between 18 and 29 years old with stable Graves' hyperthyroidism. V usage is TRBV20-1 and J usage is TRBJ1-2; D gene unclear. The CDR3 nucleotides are TGCAGTGCTAGAAAGGGCTGGGGCTATGGCTACACCTTC. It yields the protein CSARKGWGYGYTF.